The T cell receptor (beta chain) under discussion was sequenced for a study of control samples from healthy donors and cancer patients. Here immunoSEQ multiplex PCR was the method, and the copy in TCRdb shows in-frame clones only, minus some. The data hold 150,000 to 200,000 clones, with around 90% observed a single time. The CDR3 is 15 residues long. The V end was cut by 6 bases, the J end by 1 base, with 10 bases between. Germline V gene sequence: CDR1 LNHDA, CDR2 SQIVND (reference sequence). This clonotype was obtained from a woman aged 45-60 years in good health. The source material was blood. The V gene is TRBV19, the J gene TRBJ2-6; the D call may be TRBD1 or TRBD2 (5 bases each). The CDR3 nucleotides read TGTGCCAGTAGCGGGACGTTGTCTGGGGCCAACGTCCTGACTTTC. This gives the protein CASSGTLSGANVLTF. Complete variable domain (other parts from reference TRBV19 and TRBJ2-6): DGGITQSPKYLFRKEGQNVTLSCEQNLNHDAMYWYRQDPGQGLRLIYYSQIVNDFQKGDIAEGYSVSREKKESFPLTVTSAQKNPTAFYLCASSGTLSGANVLTFGAGSRLTVL.